A selection of T cell receptor beta chains follows, all from one sample in a study of T-cell reconstitution after alpha-beta-depleted transplantation in children. TCRdb re-derived calls from the PCR reads in MiXCR, one entry per CDR3 protein. Here the sample spans approximately 490,000 distinct CDR3 sequences, about an eighth being singletons. Sequencing was performed on PBMCs from the stem cell graft donor, taken from the stem cell graft. Receptor source: a human donor who donated a stem cell graft to a child with combined immunodeficiency. The CDR3 runs from the conserved cysteine through the conserved F or W. Fields, in order: J gene, clone size, V gene, D gene, CDR3 protein, CDR3 DNA. A D gene is named only where the DNA matches it firmly. Size values are once, few and many counts, or a class for expanded clones, and some rows have none.

J: TRBJ1-5
size: NA
V: TRBV20-1
D: NA
CDR3: CSARVGDIVRPQHF
DNA: TGCAGTGCTAGAGTTGGGGACATTGTGCGGCCCCAGCATTTT

J: TRBJ2-3
size: NA
V: TRBV11-1
D: NA
CDR3: CASSLGSNPTDTQYF
DNA: TGTGCCAGCAGCTTAGGGTCTAATCCCACAGATACGCAGTATTTT

J: TRBJ1-1
size: NA
V: TRBV6-1
D: TRBD1
CDR3: CTSKHRGPGTEAFF
DNA: TGTACCAGCAAGCACAGGGGGCCGGGGACTGAAGCTTTCTTT

J: TRBJ2-4
size: NA
V: TRBV5-1
D: NA
CDR3: CASSLTALVAKNIQYF
DNA: TGCGCCAGCAGCTTGACTGCGTTGGTAGCCAAAAACATTCAGTACTTC

J: TRBJ1-1
size: few
V: TRBV6-5
D: NA
CDR3: CASSPEIMNTEAFF
DNA: TGTGCCAGCAGTCCGGAGATAATGAACACTGAAGCTTTCTTT

J: TRBJ2-3
size: NA
V: TRBV29-1
D: TRBD1
CDR3: CSVAGQGTDTQYF
DNA: TGCAGCGTTGCCGGACAGGGCACAGATACGCAGTATTTT

J: TRBJ2-3
size: NA
V: TRBV11-3
D: NA
CDR3: CASSLEFADTQYF
DNA: TGTGCCAGCAGCTTAGAATTCGCGGATACGCAGTATTTT

J: TRBJ2-1
size: many
V: TRBV29-1
D: TRBD1
CDR3: CSVTGSSYNEQFF
DNA: TGCAGCGTGACAGGGAGCTCCTACAATGAGCAGTTCTTC

J: TRBJ2-2
size: few
V: TRBV4-3
D: NA
CDR3: CASSQLRAGELFF
DNA: TGCGCCAGCAGCCAACTTAGGGCCGGGGAGCTGTTTTTT

J: TRBJ2-1
size: few
V: TRBV4-1
D: TRBD2
CDR3: CASSPGVKRGPFNEQFF
DNA: TGCGCCAGCAGCCCCGGGGTTAAGCGGGGGCCGTTCAATGAGCAGTTCTTC

J: TRBJ1-1
size: NA
V: TRBV2
D: TRBD1
CDR3: CARGGVWTGGGEAFF
DNA: TGTGCCAGGGGGGGTGTCTGGACAGGGGGCGGTGAAGCTTTCTTT

J: TRBJ2-3
size: few
V: TRBV2
D: NA
CDR3: CASSEGVTQGDTQYF
DNA: TGTGCCAGCAGTGAAGGGGTGACCCAGGGAGATACGCAGTATTTT

J: TRBJ2-1
size: few
V: TRBV20-1
D: TRBD2
CDR3: CSARGLAGVNEQFF
DNA: TGCAGTGCCCGAGGACTAGCGGGAGTCAATGAGCAGTTCTTC

J: TRBJ1-5
size: NA
V: TRBV15
D: NA
CDR3: CATSRTGSHQPQHF
DNA: TGTGCCACCAGCAGAACCGGGAGCCATCAGCCCCAGCATTTT

J: TRBJ2-2
size: few
V: TRBV7-6
D: TRBD1
CDR3: CASSPGTGENGELFF
DNA: TGTGCCAGCAGCCCCGGGACAGGGGAAAACGGGGAGCTGTTTTTT

J: TRBJ2-1
size: NA
V: TRBV19
D: TRBD2
CDR3: CASSIGLAGSNEQFF
DNA: TGTGCCAGTAGTATTGGGCTAGCGGGAAGCAATGAGCAGTTCTTC

J: TRBJ2-7
size: NA
V: TRBV12-3/TRBV12-4
D: TRBD1
CDR3: CPSSPRTGGIYEQYF
DNA: TGTCCCAGCAGTCCTAGGACAGGGGGGATCTACGAGCAGTACTTC

J: TRBJ2-3
size: few
V: TRBV6-5
D: NA
CDR3: CASSYAQGGDTQYF
DNA: TGTGCCAGCAGTTACGCGCAGGGAGGAGATACGCAGTATTTT

J: TRBJ2-1
size: NA
V: TRBV15
D: TRBD1
CDR3: CATSSSRRQGTFSYNEQFF
DNA: TGTGCCACCAGCAGTTCTAGGAGACAGGGAACCTTCTCCTACAATGAGCAGTTCTTC

J: TRBJ1-2
size: few
V: TRBV3-1
D: NA
CDR3: CASSPMTVSLGYTF
DNA: TGTGCCAGCAGCCCGATGACGGTCTCTCTTGGCTACACCTTC